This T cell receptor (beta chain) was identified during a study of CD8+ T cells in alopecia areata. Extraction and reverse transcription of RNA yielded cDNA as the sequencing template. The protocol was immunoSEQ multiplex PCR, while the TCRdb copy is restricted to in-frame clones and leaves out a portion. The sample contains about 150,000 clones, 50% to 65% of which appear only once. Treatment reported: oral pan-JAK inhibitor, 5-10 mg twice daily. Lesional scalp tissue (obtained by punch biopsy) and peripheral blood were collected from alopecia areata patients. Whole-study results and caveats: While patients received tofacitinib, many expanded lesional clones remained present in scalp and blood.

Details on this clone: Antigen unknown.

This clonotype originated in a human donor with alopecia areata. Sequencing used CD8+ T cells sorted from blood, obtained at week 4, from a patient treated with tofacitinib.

CDR3 sequence: CASIGISGANVLTF. CDR3 nucleotides: TGTGCCAGCATTGGGATCTCTGGGGCCAACGTCCTGACTTTC. This chain joins TRBV6-5 and TRBJ2-6, with D hard to call. Germline assignment: CDR1 MNHEY and CDR2 SVGAGI. The CDR3 runs 14 residues. The V and J ends lost 7 bases and 0 bases respectively, with 7 bases between them.